The 21 T cell receptor beta chains reported below all come from one sample, sequenced in a study of blood T cell repertoires in COVID-19. The repertoire was sequenced with immunoSEQ multiplex PCR; TCRdb's copy has only in-frame clones and lacks some. This table holds approximately 150,000 clones, roughly 87% found once. The sample consisted of peripheral blood. The receptor source for this set is a woman aged 45-65 years with acute or convalescent COVID-19.

The chain uses TRBV5-8 and TRBJ2-1; 8 bases are a match to TRBD1. The CDR3 is 14 amino acids. Germline V gene lookup returns CDR1 SGHTS and CDR2 YDEGEE. V lost 0 bases, J lost 5 bases, and 1 base stayed unmatched. The CDR3 sequence: CASSLGQGNNEQFF. Here the CDR3 DNA reads TGTGCCAGCAGCTTGGGACAGGGGAACAATGAGCAGTTCTTC.

The genes are TRBV7-3 and TRBJ2-1, with 11 bases aligning to TRBD2. V shed 4 bases and J 7 bases; nucleotides not matched to a gene: 6. Germline values: CDR1 SGHTA, CDR2 FQGTGA. This CDR3 comprises 15 residues. CDR3 in amino acids: CASSSIAGGHNEQFF. The CDR3 DNA reads as TGTGCCAGCAGCTCAATAGCGGGGGGGCATAATGAGCAGTTCTTC. The complete variable domain, with remaining parts taken from reference TRBV7-3 and TRBJ2-1, reads GAGVSQTPSNKVTEKGKYVELRCDPISGHTALYWYRQSLGQGPEFLIYFQGTGAADDSGLPNDRFFAVRPEGSVSTLKIQRTERGDSAVYLCASSSIAGGHNEQFFGPGTRLTVL.

The chain combines TRBV5-6 with TRBJ1-5, with 7 bases lining up with TRBD1. J lost 5 bases, V lost 3 bases, and 5 bases had no gene match. The CDR3 is 14 residues long. Germline CDR1 and CDR2: SGHDT and YYEEEE. The DNA for the CDR3 is TGTGCCAGCAGCTCGGGACAGAGAGATCAGCCCCAGCATTTT. This sequence encodes CASSSGQRDQPQHF.

The CDR3 DNA sequence: TGTGCTAGTGACGGGGGACTAGCGTGGGGCGAGCAGTACTTC. Amino acid sequence: CASDGGLAWGEQYF. V and J are TRBV12-5 and TRBJ2-7; the match to TRBD2 covers 10 bases. The CDR3 has 14 amino acids. In germline, CDR1 is LGHNT, CDR2 FRNRAP. V was pared by 7 bases and J by 6 bases, with 9 bases of the junction left unmatched.

This rearrangement joins TRBV7-9 to TRBJ1-3; D is perhaps TRBD1 (6 bases). CDR3 size: 14 residues. Germline values: CDR1 SEHNR, CDR2 FQNEAQ (reference sequence). The V end was cut by 4 bases, the J end by 1 base, with 8 bases between. The CDR3 protein is CASSSDSSGNTIYF. The CDR3 bases are TGTGCCAGCAGCTCGGACAGTTCTGGAAACACCATATATTTT.

The genes are TRBV7-9 and TRBJ2-7; TRBD2 aligns across 9 bases. Germline trimming cut 4 bases from V and 6 bases from J; bases unmatched to any gene: 13. This CDR3 has 16 amino acids. Germline values: CDR1 SEHNR, CDR2 FQNEAQ (reference sequence). The CDR3 protein is CASSSALAGLRFEQYF. As DNA, the CDR3 is TGTGCCAGCAGCTCGGCCCTAGCGGGGCTGAGATTCGAGCAGTACTTC.

The rearrangement uses TRBV10-3 and TRBJ1-1; weak D call: TRBD1 (6 bases). Between the trimmed V and J ends, which lost 2 bases and 2 bases, there was a span of 18 bases. Germline values: CDR1 ENHRY, CDR2 SYGVKD. CDR3 length equals 17 residues. The CDR3 DNA reads TGTGCCATCAGTGAGCCTCTGTCCAGGGGCTATAACACTGAAGCTTTCTTT. This codes for CAISEPLSRGYNTEAFF.

The chain has TRBV19 and TRBJ2-2; D may be TRBD2 (6 bases). Germline V gene sequence: CDR1 LNHDA, CDR2 SQIVND (reference sequence). The CDR3 covers 16 residues. With 5 bases removed from V and 0 bases from J, the gap between germline ends came to 13 bases. CDR3 bases: TGTGCCAGTAGTTTATCGGGACTCACGAACACCGGGGAGCTGTTTTTT. This gives the protein CASSLSGLTNTGELFF. Using reference TRBV19 and TRBJ2-2 for the parts outside the CDR3, the full variable domain is DGGITQSPKYLFRKEGQNVTLSCEQNLNHDAMYWYRQDPGQGLRLIYYSQIVNDFQKGDIAEGYSVSREKKESFPLTVTSAQKNPTAFYLCASSLSGLTNTGELFFGEGSRLTVL.

The chain uses TRBV9 and TRBJ1-6; perhaps TRBD1 as D (5 bases). The germline V and J ends were trimmed by 3 bases and 9 bases, with 16 bases remaining between them. In germline, CDR1 is SGDLS, CDR2 YYNGEE. The CDR3 sequence is 15 residues long. The CDR3 region is CASSARDSGGSPLHF. The CDR3 DNA reads as TGTGCCAGCAGCGCCCGGGACTCAGGAGGTTCACCCCTCCACTTT.

The chain is built from TRBV28 and TRBJ1-1, with a weak D call TRBD1 (5 bases). The length of the CDR3 is 13 residues. Trimming took 5 bases from V and 4 from J, leaving 11 bases between them. In germline, CDR1 is MDHEN, CDR2 SYDVKM. The CDR3 reads CASSLGHLTEAFF. The CDR3 coding sequence is TGTGCCAGCAGTCTCGGACACCTCACTGAAGCTTTCTTT. The whole variable domain, remainder taken from reference TRBV28 and TRBJ1-1, is DVKVTQSSRYLVKRTGEKVFLECVQDMDHENMFWYRQDPGLGLRLIYFSYDVKMKEKGDIPEGYSVSREKKERFSLILESASTNQTSMYLCASSLGHLTEAFFGQGTRLTVV.

This rearrangement joins TRBV5-1 to TRBJ2-5, with TRBD2 as a possible D gene (5 bases). CDR1 and CDR2 from the germline V gene are SGHRS and YFSETQ. The CDR3 is 14 residues long. V shed 4 bases and J shed 3 bases, with 13 bases lying between them. The CDR3 DNA is TGCGCCAGCAGCGTGGACTCGTTAAAAGAGACCCAGTACTTC. It yields the protein CASSVDSLKETQYF.

The chain couples TRBV5-4 to TRBJ1-2; D possibly corresponds to TRBD1 (6 bases). The V end lost 0 bases, the J end lost 0 bases, and 9 bases lay between the germline ends. The CDR3 is 15 amino acids. Germline V lookup: CDR1 SGHNT, CDR2 YYREEE (reference sequence). As DNA, the CDR3 is TGTGCCAGCAGCTTGGGGGGGGGCACTAACTATGGCTACACCTTC. This encodes CASSLGGGTNYGYTF.

This clone was observed a handful of times. This chain uses TRBV5-1 with TRBJ2-7; possibly TRBD2 for D (5 bases). The V end lost 0 bases, the J end lost 0 bases, and 10 bases lay between the germline ends. Germline CDR1 reads SGHRS; CDR2 reads YFSETQ. The CDR3 contains 15 residues. CDR3 sequence: CASSLGVGSSYEQYF. CDR3 coding DNA: TGCGCCAGCAGCTTGGGGGTGGGGAGCTCCTACGAGCAGTACTTC.

The V call is TRBV27, the J call TRBJ2-3; 12 positions agree with TRBD2. Germline CDR1 is MNHEY and CDR2 is SMNVEV (reference sequence). The V gene end was trimmed by 6 bases and the J gene end by 6 bases; junction bases not matched to a gene: 1. The CDR3 sequence is 13 residues long. In DNA, the CDR3 is TGTGCCAGCAGAACTAGCGGGAGGGATACGCAGTATTTT. It is translated as CASRTSGRDTQYF.

V usage is TRBV29-1 and J usage is TRBJ1-2; 7 nucleotides align to TRBD1. The V gene's germline CDR1 is SQVTM and CDR2 ANQGSEA. The trim removed 0 bases at V and 2 bases at J, leaving 6 bases unmatched. The CDR3 is 15 amino acids. The CDR3 nucleotides read TGCAGCGTTGAAGATCCTGGACAGGCCAACTATGGCTACACCTTC. Translated, it gives CSVEDPGQANYGYTF.

A few counts support this clone. The V gene is TRBV6-5, the J gene TRBJ2-3; TRBD2 matches 11 bases. This CDR3 contains 15 residues. Germline CDR1 reads MNHEY; CDR2 reads SVGAGI. The V segment lost 4 bases and the J segment 3 bases; nucleotides outside the gene matches: 3. The CDR3 protein is CASSSSGGRTDTQYF. CDR3 bases: TGTGCCAGCAGTTCTAGCGGGGGGAGGACAGATACGCAGTATTTT.

This rearrangement joins TRBV5-5 to TRBJ2-2; TRBD1 agrees at 9 bases. Germline V gene sequence: CDR1 SGHKS, CDR2 YYEKEE (reference sequence). V shed 2 bases and J 7 bases; nucleotides not matched to a gene: 6. The CDR3 extends over 15 amino acids. CDR3 sequence: CASSFLQGASGELFF. In DNA form, the CDR3 reads TGTGCCAGCAGCTTCCTACAGGGGGCGAGCGGGGAGCTGTTTTTT.

On this clone itself: Its ends do not fully match the called genes, so a read error is possible. The chain joins TRBV7-3 to TRBJ2-3; D remains ambiguous. The germline CDR1 and CDR2 sequences are SGHTA and FQGTGA. The CDR3 runs 14 residues. This chain's CDR3 is CASTLGQGTDTQYF. As DNA, the CDR3 is TGTGCCAGCACCTTAGGCCAGGGCACAGATACGCAGTATTTT.

This clone was found once. V gene TRBV30 combines with J gene TRBJ2-1; 10 nucleotides agree with TRBD1. The CDR3 covers 15 residues. The germline V gene encodes CDR1 GTSNPN and CDR2 SVGIG (reference sequence). J gave up 6 bases and V 3 bases, and 8 bases lay outside the gene matches. CDR3 in amino acids: CAWSLGTGESNEQFF. CDR3 coding DNA: TGTGCCTGGAGCCTGGGGACAGGGGAAAGCAATGAGCAGTTCTTC. Combining the CDR3 with reference TRBV30 and TRBJ2-1 gives the whole variable domain SQTIHQWPATLVQPVGSPLSLECTVEGTSNPNLYWYRQAAGRGLQLLFYSVGIGQISSEVPQNLSASRPQDRQFILSSKKLLLSDSGFYLCAWSLGTGESNEQFFGPGTRLTVL.

This sequence joins TRBV27 and TRBJ2-7; perhaps TRBD2 as D (6 bases). CDR3 length equals 11 residues. Germline V lookup: CDR1 MNHEY, CDR2 SMNVEV (reference sequence). V was pared by 3 bases and J by 7 bases, with 7 bases between. Here the CDR3 reads CASSFGGEQYF. CDR3 DNA: TGTGCCAGCAGTTTCGGGGGTGAGCAGTACTTC.

This clone was recorded only once. CDR3 residues: CASSPQGQGSEQYF. As DNA, the CDR3 is TGTGCCAGTAGTCCCCAAGGACAGGGGTCCGAGCAGTACTTC. V gene TRBV19 combines with J gene TRBJ2-7; 9 nucleotides agree with TRBD1. V was pared by 5 bases and J by 6 bases, with 8 bases of the junction left unmatched. The CDR3 covers 14 residues. Germline V CDR1 and CDR2: LNHDA, SQIVND (reference sequence).